The rows below give T cell receptor beta chains drawn from one sample of a study of T cells in Graves' hyperthyroidism and ophthalmopathy. TCRdb used MiXCR to reprocess the multiplex PCR reads, holding one entry per CDR3 protein. The table has around 490,000 distinct CDR3 sequences, about 20% seen once. Sequenced sample: blood. The receptor source for this set is a man aged 40-49 years with Graves' ophthalmopathy. Both conserved end residues are part of each CDR3. Fields, in order: V gene, D gene, clone size, J gene, CDR3 DNA, CDR3 protein. A D gene is named only where the DNA matches it firmly. Where a row states a size, it is once, few, many or the class of an expanded clone; other rows omit it.

TRBV6-1	TRBD2	NA	TRBJ2-5	TGTGCCAGCAGTGAAGGGACTAGCGGGGGGCTTCAAGAGACCCAGTACTTC	CASSEGTSGGLQETQYF
TRBV5-8	NA	many	TRBJ2-7	TGTGCCAGCAGCTTATCGACTCGGCCTTCCTACGAGCAGTACTTC	CASSLSTRPSYEQYF
TRBV24-1	TRBD1	NA	TRBJ2-2	TGTGCCACCAGTGACCGGGACAGACACACCGGGGAGCTGTTTTTT	CATSDRDRHTGELFF
TRBV7-9	NA	NA	TRBJ2-3	TGTGCCAGCAGCTCAGATAGCGTGAATACGCAGTATTTT	CASSSDSVNTQYF
TRBV9	TRBD2	few	TRBJ2-7	TGTGCCAGCAGTCGACTAGCGGGGTACCACGAGCAGTACTTC	CASSRLAGYHEQYF
TRBV12-3/TRBV12-4	NA	many	TRBJ2-5	TGTGCCAGCAGTTTACCTGAGCACCAAGAGACCCAGTACTTC	CASSLPEHQETQYF
TRBV12-3/TRBV12-4	TRBD1	NA	TRBJ1-2	TGTGCCAGCAGTTTAGTCCGTGGGACAGGGACCATTCTGAGCATGGGCTACACCTTC	CASSLVRGTGTILSMGYTF
TRBV9	TRBD1	NA	TRBJ1-6	TGTGCCAGCAGCCAACAGACAGGGGGTTACTCACCCCTCCACTTT	CASSQQTGGYSPLHF
TRBV6-1	NA	many	TRBJ2-5	TGTGCCAGCAGTTACTTCGGCGGGGGCGCGGTGGAGACCCAGTACTTC	CASSYFGGGAVETQYF
TRBV11-2	TRBD2	NA	TRBJ2-1	TGTGCCAGCGGATACCCCCCTACCGGGACTAGCGGGAGGAGAGGGCAGTTCTTC	CASGYPPTGTSGRRGQFF
TRBV6-1	NA	NA	TRBJ1-6	TGTGCCAGCAGTGAAGCGGCGTCTTGGGGACGGGGTTCACCCCTCCACTTT	CASSEAASWGRGSPLHF
TRBV4-3	TRBD2	NA	TRBJ2-7	TGCGCCAGCAGCCAAGATTCAGCGGGAGTTCTCGAGCAGTACTTC	CASSQDSAGVLEQYF
TRBV7-2	NA	NA	TRBJ2-2	TGTGCCAGCAGCTTAGGTGGGGGCCGGGACACCGGGGAGCTGTTTTTT	CASSLGGGRDTGELFF
TRBV18	NA	few	TRBJ1-2	TGTGCCAGCTCACCAACAGTTGGCGGAACAGGGAACTATGGCTACACCTTC	CASSPTVGGTGNYGYTF
TRBV29-1	TRBD1	NA	TRBJ1-1	TGCAGCGTGGGGGACAGGGACAACACTGAAGCTTTCTTT	CSVGDRDNTEAFF
TRBV3-1	TRBD1	many	TRBJ1-4	TGTGCCAGCAGCCTCGGGCAGGGGGCACAAAAACTGTTTTTT	CASSLGQGAQKLFF
TRBV10-3	TRBD1	NA	TRBJ2-1	TGTGCCATCAGTGAGTCGAACAGGGGGCTGGGCAATGAGCAGTTCTTC	CAISESNRGLGNEQFF
TRBV2	NA	many	TRBJ2-3	TGTGCCAGCAGTGAACCCTTCACAGATACGCAGTATTTT	CASSEPFTDTQYF
TRBV30	NA	NA	TRBJ2-5	TGTGCCTGGAGTGTTATGTACCAAGAGACCCAGTACTTC	CAWSVMYQETQYF
TRBV20-1	NA	few	TRBJ2-7	TGCAGTGCCAGTACCGGGACTCCGTATAAGCAGTACTTC	CSASTGTPYKQYF
TRBV2	NA	many	TRBJ2-3	TGTGCCAGCAGTGAAGGGGTTTTGACAGATACGCAGTATTTT	CASSEGVLTDTQYF
TRBV30	NA	many	TRBJ2-5	TGTGCCTGGAGTACGGGGGCTGAGACCCAGTACTTC	CAWSTGAETQYF
TRBV6-1	NA	NA	TRBJ2-7	TGTGCCAGCAGTCCTACGGCCTATGGGCAGTACTTC	CASSPTAYGQYF
TRBV20-1	TRBD2	few	TRBJ2-2	TGCAGTGCAGTGGCGGGGGGGACTGAGAAGCTGTTTTTT	CSAVAGGTEKLFF
TRBV2	NA	few	TRBJ1-1	TGTGCCAGCAGGCGGGGGTCGGTCGTCACTGAAGCTTTCTTT	CASRRGSVVTEAFF
TRBV6-5	NA	few	TRBJ2-2	TGTGCCAGCAGTTACTCGCCCGCGGCCGGGGAGCTGTTTTTT	CASSYSPAAGELFF
TRBV2	TRBD2	many	TRBJ2-5	TGTGCCAGCAGCCCCCTAGGGACTAGCGGGGGGGCCAGGCAAGAGACCCAGTACTTC	CASSPLGTSGGARQETQYF
TRBV5-1	TRBD2	few	TRBJ2-1	TGCGCCAGCAGCTTTAATGCGGGGGGGCCGAGAAATGAGCAGTTCTTC	CASSFNAGGPRNEQFF